This passage covers 13 T cell receptor beta chains from one sample sequenced in a study of a mutant IDH1 vaccine in newly diagnosed glioma. Here immunoSEQ multiplex PCR was the method, and the copy in TCRdb shows in-frame clones only, minus some. The profile shows tens of thousands of clones, around nine tenths of them singletons. These TCRs' antigens remain unknown. The time point here: week 35, safety follow-up. Vaccine doses each comprised 300 ug of mutant IDH1 20-mer peptide, with topical imiquimod. Sample: PBMCs, taken from a glioma patient whose treatment included an IDH1 peptide vaccine. Receptors were obtained from a man aged 25 to 40 with glioma.

This clone occurred once. The V gene is TRBV6-1, the J gene TRBJ2-5; D might be TRBD1 (6 bases). The CDR3 length is 14 residues. Germline V gene data show CDR1 as MNHNS and CDR2 as SASEGT. The ends were cut back, 5 bases at V and 2 bases at J, with 12 bases in the middle. Written as DNA, the CDR3 is TGTGCCAGCAGTCAGACAGGAACTCAAGAGACCCAGTACTTC. This gives the protein CASSQTGTQETQYF.

The chain is built from TRBV5-1 and TRBJ2-3; D is uncertain. V lost 3 bases and J lost 1, with 12 bases in between. Looked up from germline, CDR1 is SGHRS and CDR2 is YFSETQ. The CDR3 is made up of 15 amino acids. DNA of the CDR3: TGCGCCAGCAGCTCCCCCTCGGACGGCACAGATACGCAGTATTTT. Encoded protein: CASSSPSDGTDTQYF.

The chain links TRBV19 to TRBJ2-5; D ambiguous. This CDR3 spans 14 amino acids. Germline CDR1 LNHDA, CDR2 SQIVND (reference sequence). Trimming pared 10 bases from V and 0 bases from J, leaving 15 bases between. The CDR3 DNA sequence: TGTGCCACCGCATCCAACACTGACCAAGAGACCCAGTACTTC. Translation: CATASNTDQETQYF. The full variable domain, with the rest looked up from reference TRBV19 and TRBJ2-5, is DGGITQSPKYLFRKEGQNVTLSCEQNLNHDAMYWYRQDPGQGLRLIYYSQIVNDFQKGDIAEGYSVSREKKESFPLTVTSAQKNPTAFYLCATASNTDQETQYFGPGTRLLVL.

The chain links TRBV27 to TRBJ2-7; 7 nucleotides match TRBD1. V lost 5 bases, J lost 5 bases, and 12 bases stayed unmatched. In germline, CDR1 is MNHEY, CDR2 SMNVEV (reference sequence). The length of the CDR3 is 15 residues. Written as DNA, the CDR3 is TGTGCCAGCAGTCCGACTCAGGGGGTGGGCCACGAGCAGTACTTC. This encodes CASSPTQGVGHEQYF.

As DNA, the CDR3 is TGTGCCAGCGGCTCTCGGACAGGAGGCGAGCAGTACTTC. Protein sequence: CASGSRTGGEQYF. The rearrangement links TRBV7-3 to TRBJ2-7; 7 bases are shared with TRBD1. Germline CDR1 is SGHTA and CDR2 is FQGTGA. The CDR3 length is 13 residues. V shed 8 bases, J shed 6 bases, and the junction held 10 bases outside the gene matches.

The chain uses TRBV7-8 and TRBJ2-3; D remains unclear. The CDR3 consists of 13 residues. The V gene lost 1 base and the J gene lost 2 bases, with 4 bases spanning the gap. CDR1 is SGHVS and CDR2 is FQNEAQ in the germline V gene. CDR3 in DNA: TGTGCCAGCAGCTTAGTAGTCACAGATACGCAGTATTTT. Translating it yields CASSLVVTDTQYF.

The chain is built from TRBV28 and TRBJ1-2; 10 bases are a match to TRBD1. In germline, CDR1 is MDHEN, CDR2 SYDVKM. The V segment lost 4 bases and the J segment 8 bases; nucleotides outside the gene matches: 7. This CDR3 contains 14 residues. CDR3 sequence: CASSSVGTGDGYTF. CDR3 bases: TGTGCCAGCAGTTCTGTTGGGACAGGGGACGGCTACACCTTC.

The chain carries TRBV9 and TRBJ2-3; 7 bases map to TRBD2. This CDR3 is 15 amino acids long. V lost 1 base and J lost 4; bases outside the gene matches: 6. Per germline, CDR1 SGDLS and CDR2 YYNGEE. DNA for the CDR3: TGTGCCAGCAGCGTAAGGAGCGGGGAAGCAGATACGCAGTATTTT. Translating it yields CASSVRSGEADTQYF. Drawing the rest from reference TRBV9 and TRBJ2-3, the complete variable domain is DSGVTQTPKHLITATGQRVTLRCSPRSGDLSVYWYQQSLDQGLQFLIQYYNGEERAKGNILERFSAQQFPDLHSELNLSSLELGDSALYFCASSVRSGEADTQYFGPGTRLTVL.

This sequence joins TRBV11-1 and TRBJ2-7; 11 bases match TRBD1. V dropped 5 bases and J dropped 5; count of bases not matched to a gene: 5. The germline gives CDR1 SGHAT, CDR2 FQDESV (reference sequence). There are 14 residues in the CDR3. CDR3 sequence (DNA): TGTGCCAGCAGCGACCGGACAGGGGGCGACGAGCAGTACTTC. As protein: CASSDRTGGDEQYF.

This rearrangement joins TRBV10-2 to TRBJ1-1; maybe TRBD1 (5 bases). The V gene's germline CDR1 is WSHSY and CDR2 SAAADI. Deletions cut 0 bases from V and 6 bases from J, with 17 bases between. This CDR3 is 16 amino acids long. DNA of the CDR3: TGCGCCAGCAGTGAGTCCGCCGGGACGTTCGCTCCTGAAGCTTTCTTT. Translating it yields CASSESAGTFAPEAFF.

The rearrangement uses TRBV30 and TRBJ1-2, with D perhaps matching TRBD1 (5 bases). V dropped 2 bases and J dropped 5 bases, with 12 bases sitting between them. The CDR3 spans 13 residues. Germline loops: CDR1 GTSNPN, CDR2 SVGIG (reference sequence). CDR3 DNA sequence: TGTGCCTGGAGTACCCGGGGGGAATATGGCTACACCTTC. This encodes CAWSTRGEYGYTF.

The chain has TRBV4-3 and TRBJ2-1; 11 nucleotides match TRBD1. The CDR3 runs to 15 residues. Losses at the gene ends were 0 bases for V and 9 bases for J; bases not matched to a gene: 4. CDR1 is LGHNA, CDR2 YSLEER, per germline. The CDR3 protein is CASSQDRTGGPEQFF. DNA of the CDR3: TGCGCCAGCAGCCAAGATAGGACAGGGGGCCCTGAGCAGTTCTTC.

The chain carries TRBV6-1 and TRBJ2-7, with 11 nucleotides matching TRBD1. The CDR3 covers 17 residues. Losses at the gene ends were 1 base for V and 5 bases for J; bases not matched to a gene: 10. Germline V gene data show CDR1 as MNHNS and CDR2 as SASEGT. The CDR3 region has the DNA TGTGCCAGCAGTGAAGTATGGACAGGGGGCATAAGGGACGAGCAGTACTTC. This sequence encodes CASSEVWTGGIRDEQYF.